These 14 T cell receptor beta chains were all obtained from the same sample, sequenced in a study of cytomegalovirus exposure and HLA in healthy donors. 13 Jbeta primers and 60 Vbeta primers were used for the PCR. Method: immunoSEQ multiplex PCR; TCRdb's copy keeps in-frame clones and lacks some. Of roughly 150,000 clones detected, about 75% appear once; the ten largest clones hold 0.5% to 0.85%. The sequencing sample was made of PBMCs. The receptors stem from a male donor in good health and CMV-seronegative.

This clone was seen a handful of times. The chain links TRBV27 to TRBJ1-1, with D tentatively TRBD1 (5 bases). V was cut by 4 bases and J by 4 bases, with 7 bases left in between. CDR3 length: 12 residues. CDR1 MNHEY and CDR2 SMNVEV come from the germline V gene (reference sequence). CDR3 loop: CASSWGGTEAFF. In nucleotides, the CDR3 is TGTGCCAGCAGTTGGGGGGGCACTGAAGCTTTCTTT.

In this sample, this clone turned up a few times. The junction does not match germline at one end; this may be a read error. The rearrangement uses TRBV10-3 and TRBJ1-2, with 10 nucleotides matching TRBD1. The CDR3 consists of 14 residues. Germline assignment: CDR1 ENHRY and CDR2 SYGVKD. The CDR3 DNA sequence: TGTGCCATCAGTGAACGGTTGGACCGAGGGACAGGGGCCTTC. It yields the protein CAISERLDRGTGAF.

The chain carries TRBV4-2 and TRBJ2-1; D not resolved. The V end was cut by 0 bases, the J end by 3 bases, with 9 bases between. Per the germline V gene, CDR1 is LGHNA and CDR2 is YNFKEQ. CDR3 length: 15 residues. The CDR3 loop reads CASSQEIQVYNEQFF. The CDR3 nucleotides are TGTGCCAGCAGCCAAGAAATCCAGGTCTACAATGAGCAGTTCTTC.

This clone was seen a few times. The J gene is TRBJ2-6, the V gene TRBV9; D might be TRBD1 (6 bases). V lost 5 bases to trimming and J lost 1 base, with 13 bases between them. The CDR3 is 16 amino acids. CDR1 is SGDLS, CDR2 YYNGEE, per germline. The CDR3 sequence: CASRDPTGSGANVLTF. The DNA for the CDR3 is TGTGCCAGCAGGGATCCTACAGGGTCTGGGGCCAACGTCCTGACTTTC.

The gene calls are TRBV5-1 and TRBJ1-1; TRBD1 aligns across 11 bases. Germline V gene sequence: CDR1 SGHRS, CDR2 YFSETQ. Trimming took 4 bases from V and 0 from J; bases not matched to a gene: 5. This CDR3 is built from 16 residues. CDR3 protein: CASSPGTGGMNTEAFF. In DNA form, the CDR3 reads TGCGCCAGCAGCCCGGGGACAGGGGGAATGAACACTGAAGCTTTCTTT.

This chain links TRBV28 with TRBJ2-5; 7 nucleotides line up with TRBD2. Losses at the gene ends were 7 bases for V and 5 bases for J; bases not matched to a gene: 4. The germline gives CDR1 MDHEN, CDR2 SYDVKM. The CDR3 length is 12 residues. This chain's CDR3 is CASKQAGETQYF. CDR3 sequence (DNA): TGTGCCAGCAAACAAGCGGGGGAGACCCAGTACTTC.

The rearrangement joins TRBV9 to TRBJ2-7; TRBD1 agrees at 7 bases. The CDR3 contains 15 residues. V was clipped by 5 bases and J by 4 bases; unmatched bases: 12. Germline values: CDR1 SGDLS, CDR2 YYNGEE. CDR3 DNA sequence: TGTGCCAGCAGTCTTATCCCGGGACAGTCTTACGAGCAGTACTTC. It encodes CASSLIPGQSYEQYF.

V and J are TRBV19 and TRBJ1-2; a weak D match, TRBD1 (6 bases). CDR1 LNHDA and CDR2 SQIVND come from the germline V gene (reference sequence). The CDR3 loop spans 13 amino acids. Trimming pared 5 bases from V and 8 bases from J, leaving 15 bases between. CDR3 region: CASSPSGVEGYTF. The CDR3 DNA sequence: TGTGCCAGTAGTCCATCAGGGGTAGAGGGCTACACCTTC.

The chain has TRBV6-4 and TRBJ2-3; 8 bases map to TRBD2. V gave up 0 bases and J gave up 1 base; unmatched junction bases: 0. This CDR3 is 15 amino acids long. CDR1 is MRHNA and CDR2 is SNTAGT in the germline V gene. Written as DNA, the CDR3 is TGTGCCAGCAGTGACTCCGGGAGGGGCACAGATACGCAGTATTTT. It yields the protein CASSDSGRGTDTQYF.

This clone was counted between two and nine times. The chain has TRBV7-9 and TRBJ2-7; 9 bases fit TRBD1. Germline CDR1 SEHNR, CDR2 FQNEAQ (reference sequence). The CDR3 extends over 15 amino acids. V gave up 5 bases and J gave up 5 bases; unmatched junction bases: 10. CDR3 region: CASSLGQGIIDEQYF. CDR3 bases: TGTGCCAGCAGCCTGGGACAGGGTATCATCGACGAGCAGTACTTC.

The CDR3 sequence is CAWSVGANQPQHF. The CDR3 nucleotides are TGTGCCTGGAGTGTAGGGGCGAATCAGCCCCAGCATTTT. This chain connects TRBV30 to TRBJ1-5, with D perhaps TRBD1 (5 bases). V was cut by 0 bases and J by 4 bases, with 7 bases left in between. This CDR3 region has 13 residues. Germline assignment: CDR1 GTSNPN and CDR2 SVGIG (reference sequence).

This clone was seen a single time. The chain joins TRBV19 to TRBJ1-2; maybe TRBD1 (6 bases). The CDR3 is 20 residues long. CDR1 is LNHDA and CDR2 is SQIVND in the germline V gene (reference sequence). V was cut by 4 bases and J by 5 bases, with 32 bases left in between. The CDR3 loop reads CASSTYTPGTTGQGSYGYTF. The CDR3 region has the DNA TGTGCCAGTAGTACTTACACTCCCGGGACCACGGGGCAGGGGAGTTATGGCTACACCTTC.

This clone was counted a single time. The rearrangement uses TRBV15 and TRBJ1-6; D gene ambiguous. The CDR3 extends over 15 amino acids. V was cut by 0 bases and J by 4 bases, with 7 bases left in between. The germline CDR1 and CDR2 sequences are LNHNV and YYDKDF (reference sequence). In DNA, the CDR3 is TGTGCCACCAGCAGAGAGCCAGGATATAATTCACCCCTCCACTTT. Translating it yields CATSREPGYNSPLHF.

The V and J genes are TRBV30 and TRBJ2-5, with 8 nucleotides matching TRBD1. After removal of 0 bases from V and 5 bases from J, the junction contained 8 bases not matched to a gene. Germline V gene sequence: CDR1 GTSNPN, CDR2 SVGIG (reference sequence). The CDR3 runs to 15 residues. In DNA, the CDR3 is TGTGCCTGGAGTGTAGGGGCAGGGGGCGGGGAGACCCAGTACTTC. This gives the protein CAWSVGAGGGETQYF.